This TCR beta chain was documented in a study of T cell repertoires in cytomegalovirus infection. Remarks on this clonotype: A much larger clone is a single base away; this may be a read error.

MiXCR, run by TCRdb on the reads, gives a single entry per CDR3 protein. The sample yields hundreds of thousands of distinct CDR3 sequences, approximately 24% seen once. The CDR3 totals 14 residues. Looked up from germline, CDR1 is SGHVS and CDR2 is FNYEAQ. The chain joins TRBV7-6 to TRBJ2-1; the D call may be TRBD1 or TRBD2 (5 bases each). This TCR was sampled from a human donor in good health (CMV status not recorded). Some clones in this sample may be carry-over from other donors' samples. The specimen was CD8+ T cells from PBMCs. The CDR3: CANSLPGAGNEQFF. The CDR3 region has the DNA TGTGCCAACAGCTTACCCGGGGCCGGGAATGAGCAGTTCTTC. Variable domain in full (rest from reference TRBV7-6 and TRBJ2-1): GAGVSQSPRYKVTKRGQDVALRCDPISGHVSLYWYRQALGQGPEFLTYFNYEAQQDKSGLPNDRFSAERPEGSISTLTIQRTEQRDSAMYRCANSLPGAGNEQFFGPGTRLTVL.